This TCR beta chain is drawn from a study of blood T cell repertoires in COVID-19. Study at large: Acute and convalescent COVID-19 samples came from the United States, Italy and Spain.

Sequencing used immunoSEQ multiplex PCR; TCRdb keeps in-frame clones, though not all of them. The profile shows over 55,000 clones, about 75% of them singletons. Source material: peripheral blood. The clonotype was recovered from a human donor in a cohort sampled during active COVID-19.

CDR3 in amino acids: CASSPGQGFFYEQYF. The DNA for the CDR3 is TGTGCCAGCAGCCCCGGACAGGGTTTCTTCTACGAGCAGTACTTC. The chain recombines TRBV7-9 with TRBJ2-7; 8 bases agree with TRBD1. J was trimmed by 3 bases and V by 5 bases; bases with no gene match: 9. In germline, CDR1 is SEHNR, CDR2 FQNEAQ (reference sequence). CDR3 length: 15 amino acids.